This T cell receptor beta chain was retrieved from a study of fetal regulatory T cell absence and autoimmunity. The germline gives CDR1 SGHDT, CDR2 YYEEEE. After removal of 5 bases from V and 2 bases from J, the junction contained 9 bases not matched to a gene. The CDR3 sequence is 15 residues long. Sequencing was at survey level. Produced via immunoSEQ multiplex PCR; TCRdb's table is partial and in-frame only. The sample lists roughly 95,000 clones; more than 70% were seen once. The chain has TRBV5-6 and TRBJ2-5; the match to TRBD1 covers 7 bases. The sequence was obtained from a male donor with IPEX syndrome. The material sequenced was pancreas tissue. Here the CDR3 DNA reads TGTGCCAGCAGACTGGTGTGGGACAGTCAAGAGACCCAGTACTTC. Its protein is CASRLVWDSQETQYF.